A selection of T cell receptor beta chains follows, all from one sample in a study of blood T cell repertoires in COVID-19. Data came from immunoSEQ multiplex PCR; TCRdb stores just in-frame clones and leaves some out. Here the sample spans roughly 300,000 clones, over 75% being singletons. Sequencing was performed on PBMCs or T cells enriched from blood (not recorded which). Every receptor here comes from a woman under 40 who had recovered from COVID-19. The CDR3 runs from the conserved cysteine through the conserved F or W. A D gene is named only where the DNA matches it firmly. Only part of the rows carry a size: once, few, many, or a class if the clone is expanded.

NA,once,TRBJ1-2,TRBV28,TGTGCCAGCAGCCCCGGTCTGCATAACTATGGCTACACCTTC,CASSPGLHNYGYTF
NA,NA,TRBJ2-3,TRBV9,TGTGCCAGCAGCGCCCCTAATGCGGCACTATCTAGCACAGATACGCAGTATTTT,CASSAPNAALSSTDTQYF
NA,NA,TRBJ2-7,TRBV19,TGTGCCAGTAGTATCACGGACAGCTCCTACGAGCAGTACTTC,CASSITDSSYEQYF
TRBD1,NA,TRBJ1-4,TRBV7-9,TGTGCCAGCAGCCCCGGAACCGGGGGACAGGGACGGGGTGAAAAACTGTTTTTT,CASSPGTGGQGRGEKLFF
TRBD1,many,TRBJ2-1,TRBV5-1,TGCGCCAGCAGCTTGGTACTGACAGGGAACAATGAGCAGTTCTTC,CASSLVLTGNNEQFF
TRBD1,NA,TRBJ2-7,TRBV18,TGTGCCAGCTCACCACAGAGGCCACAGGGGGCAAACGAGCAGTACTTC,CASSPQRPQGANEQYF
NA,NA,TRBJ1-5,TRBV18,TGTGCCAGCTCACCCGGGGGGGCTGAGCCCCAGCATTTT,CASSPGGAEPQHF
NA,NA,TRBJ2-5,TRBV3-1/TRBV3-2,TGTGCCAGCAGCCAAGCTTTTGAGACCCAGTACTTC,CASSQAFETQYF
NA,NA,TRBJ1-2,TRBV27,TGTGCCAGCAGTTTGGAGGCTGGTTGGGGTGGCTACACCTTC,CASSLEAGWGGYTF
TRBD1,NA,TRBJ1-3,TRBV28,TGTGCCAGCAATACAGGGGCAATCAGAAACACCATATATTTT,CASNTGAIRNTIYF
NA,NA,TRBJ1-6,TRBV18,TGTGCCAGCTCAAAAACAGAGTATAATTCACCCCTCCACTTT,CASSKTEYNSPLHF
TRBD2,NA,TRBJ2-1,TRBV14,TGTGCCAGCAGCCCGATAGCGGGGGGGAACGTTGAGCAGTTCTTC,CASSPIAGGNVEQFF
TRBD2,NA,TRBJ2-5,TRBV27,TGTGCCACCGCCGATCGGGGGGGACAAGAGACCCAGTACTTC,CATADRGGQETQYF
TRBD1,NA,TRBJ2-6,TRBV2,TGTGCCAGCCAGGGGGCGGGGGCCAACGTCCTGACTTTC,CASQGAGANVLTF
NA,NA,TRBJ1-1,TRBV7-2,TGTGCCAGCGGGATGGGGGGTATGAACACTGAAGCTTTCTTT,CASGMGGMNTEAFF
NA,NA,TRBJ1-4,TRBV19,TGTGCCAGTAGTTCCGGTGCGGCTAATGAAAAACTGTTTTTT,CASSSGAANEKLFF
NA,NA,TRBJ1-1,TRBV12-5,TGTGCTAGTGGTTCCGAAATTAGGGCGGGAACTGAAGCTTTCTTT,CASGSEIRAGTEAFF
NA,few,TRBJ1-2,TRBV19,TGTGCCAGTAGTATTGCGGAAGGCTATGGCTACACCTTC,CASSIAEGYGYTF
NA,NA,TRBJ2-7,TRBV2,TGTGCCAGCAGTGAGAGGGACAACTCCTACGAGCAGTACTTC,CASSERDNSYEQYF
NA,NA,TRBJ1-5,TRBV5-3,TGTGCCAGAAGCCTAACCAGACAGGCCCGGCTGGGCAATCAGCCCCAGCATTTT,CARSLTRQARLGNQPQHF
NA,NA,TRBJ2-7,TRBV19,TGTGCCAGTAGTATAGATCCACTGTCCTACGAGCAGTACTTC,CASSIDPLSYEQYF
NA,few,TRBJ1-1,TRBV5-6,TGTGCCAGCAGCTTGGGGGGACATGAAGCTTTCTTT,CASSLGGHEAFF
NA,NA,TRBJ2-7,TRBV5-6,TGTGCCAGCAGCTTGAGTGCAGGGGAGCAGTACTTC,CASSLSAGEQYF
NA,NA,TRBJ2-2,TRBV27,TGTGCCAGCAGTAACCGGTACACCGGGGAGCTGTTTTTT,CASSNRYTGELFF
TRBD1,NA,TRBJ2-7,TRBV11-2,TGTGCCAGCGCCACCCCGCGCGCGGACAGGGGGACCTCCTACGAGCAGTACTTC,CASATPRADRGTSYEQYF
TRBD1,NA,TRBJ1-2,TRBV7-2,TGTGCCAGCAGCTGGGACAGGAACTATGGCTACACCTTC,CASSWDRNYGYTF
TRBD1,NA,TRBJ1-2,TRBV18,TGTGCCAGCTCACCCGGACAGGGGTACGTCTATGGCTACACCTTC,CASSPGQGYVYGYTF
NA,NA,TRBJ2-1,TRBV11-3,TGTGCCAGCAGCTTTAGCTCCTACAATGAGCAGTTCTTC,CASSFSSYNEQFF
TRBD1,few,TRBJ1-5,TRBV28,TGTGCCAGCAAAACGGACAGGGCTTTTCAGCCCCAGCATTTT,CASKTDRAFQPQHF
TRBD1,NA,TRBJ2-3,TRBV4-1,TGCGCCAGCAGCCAGGGCCCCGGGACAGGGGGATTAGATACGCAGTATTTT,CASSQGPGTGGLDTQYF
NA,NA,TRBJ1-1,TRBV5-4,TGTGCCAGCCGAAACTGGGGGGGCACCCAAGCTTTCTTT,CASRNWGGTQAFF
TRBD1,few,TRBJ2-7,TRBV7-9,TGTGCCAGCAGCAATCTTCCGGGACAGGCCTACTCCTCCTACGAGCAGTACTTC,CASSNLPGQAYSSYEQYF
NA,NA,TRBJ2-1,TRBV9,TGTGCCAGCAGCGTAGGAGGGCTGGCTGAGCAGTTCTTC,CASSVGGLAEQFF
TRBD1,NA,TRBJ2-3,TRBV6-5,TGTGCCAGCAGCAGACAGGGACCAGATACGCAGTATTTT,CASSRQGPDTQYF
TRBD1,NA,TRBJ2-7,TRBV5-1,TGCGCCAGCAACAACCCAGGGGGCGGTTTGTACGAGCAGTACTTC,CASNNPGGGLYEQYF
NA,NA,TRBJ2-5,TRBV7-9,TGTGCCAGCAGCTTAAAGGGGATCGAGACCCAGTACTTC,CASSLKGIETQYF
TRBD2,NA,TRBJ2-3,TRBV27,TGTGCCAGCAACTCTTATGGGAGGCTAGCGGGGGCCGAGGGAGATACGCAGTATTTT,CASNSYGRLAGAEGDTQYF
NA,NA,TRBJ2-7,TRBV27,TGTGCCAGCAGTTTATTTGGTCGGGAGCCATACTTC,CASSLFGREPYF
NA,NA,TRBJ2-3,TRBV11-3,TGTGCCAGCAGCTTAGCGGGCACAGATACGCAGTATTTT,CASSLAGTDTQYF
NA,NA,TRBJ2-2,TRBV10-2,TGCGCCAGCAGTGTTGGGACTTACAACACCGGGGAGCTGTTTTTT,CASSVGTYNTGELFF
NA,NA,TRBJ1-6,TRBV7-9,TGTGCCAGCAGCTTAGAAGCGGGGCGCCGGAATTCACCCCTCCACTTT,CASSLEAGRRNSPLHF
TRBD2,NA,TRBJ2-5,TRBV7-2,TGTGCCAGCAGCTTAATACCTAGCGGGGGGTACCAAGAGACCCAGTACTTC,CASSLIPSGGYQETQYF
TRBD1,NA,TRBJ2-5,TRBV2,TGTGCCAGCGATACCACAGGGGCCAAACAGTACTTC,CASDTTGAKQYF
NA,NA,TRBJ2-3,TRBV7-8,TGTGCCAGCAGCTCTGAAAGGGGACTCACAGATACGCAGTATTTT,CASSSERGLTDTQYF
NA,NA,TRBJ1-1,TRBV5-1,TGCGCCAGCAGCTTGGTTGGTCAGGGAATCTATCGAAGTGAAGCTTTCTTT,CASSLVGQGIYRSEAFF
NA,NA,TRBJ2-7,TRBV4-1,TGCGCCAGCGCCGATGGGGCAGTCAACGAGCAGTACTTC,CASADGAVNEQYF
TRBD1,NA,TRBJ1-2,TRBV9,TGTGCCAGCAGCGACTGGACAGGGGCGGGCGGCTACACCTTC,CASSDWTGAGGYTF
TRBD1,NA,TRBJ1-1,TRBV9,TGTGCCAGCAGCTTAACGGGACAGCAGAACACTGAAGCTTTCTTT,CASSLTGQQNTEAFF
NA,NA,TRBJ1-1,TRBV3-1/TRBV3-2,TGTGCCAGCAGCCAACAGGGGTTTAATTTTCAGTCAGTCACTGAAGCTTTCTTT,CASSQQGFNFQSVTEAFF
NA,NA,TRBJ1-2,TRBV7-9,TGTGCCAGCAGCTCCCAGGGCGGCGACGATGGCTACACCTTC,CASSSQGGDDGYTF
NA,NA,TRBJ2-7,TRBV18,TGTGCCAGCTCACCATCCCACAGGGACCCCTACGAGCAGTACTTC,CASSPSHRDPYEQYF